One and the same sample provided the 25 T cell receptor beta chains below, sequenced in a study of T cell responses to AZD1222 COVID-19 vaccine. The table came from immunoSEQ multiplex PCR; TCRdb's copy has only in-frame clones and leaves some out. Of about 160,000 clones listed, approximately 94% are singletons. The sequences come from peripheral blood, collected on day 0 of AZD1222 vaccination. The receptors were sampled from an adult in good health.

The chain is built from TRBV19 and TRBJ1-2; D remains unclear. The V gene's germline CDR1 is LNHDA and CDR2 SQIVND (reference sequence). V lost 3 bases to trimming and J lost 2 bases, with 13 bases between them. The CDR3 is 15 residues long. The CDR3 is CASSIGDGLNYGYTF. The CDR3 DNA reads TGTGCCAGTAGTATTGGAGACGGACTCAACTATGGCTACACCTTC.

This sequence joins TRBV5-5 and TRBJ1-5; possibly TRBD1 for D (5 bases). The CDR3 length is 15 residues. The germline V gene has CDR1 SGHKS and CDR2 YYEKEE (reference sequence). Trimming took off 0 bases at V and 6 bases at J, with 13 bases between the two ends. CDR3 DNA sequence: TGTGCCAGCAGCTTGGCGTGGGGGGGAGGTCAGCCCCAGCATTTT. Translation gives CASSLAWGGGQPQHF.

The gene calls are TRBV15 and TRBJ1-3; D not resolved. V shed 1 base and J shed 1 base, with 5 bases lying between them. The V gene's germline CDR1 is LNHNV and CDR2 YYDKDF (reference sequence). This CDR3 has 14 amino acids. The chain's CDR3 is CATSRAGSGNTIYF. CDR3 nucleotides: TGTGCCACCAGCAGAGCCGGGTCTGGAAACACCATATATTTT. Complete variable domain (other parts from reference TRBV15 and TRBJ1-3): DAMVIQNPRYQVTQFGKPVTLSCSQTLNHNVMYWYQQKSSQAPKLLFHYYDKDFNNEADTPDNFQSRRPNTSFCFLDIRSPGLGDTAMYLCATSRAGSGNTIYFGEGSWLTVV.

A single count supports this clone. The chain has TRBV5-4 and TRBJ1-2; maybe TRBD1 (6 bases). The V gene's germline CDR1 is SGHNT and CDR2 YYREEE (reference sequence). This CDR3 has 15 amino acids. The V gene lost 1 base and the J gene lost 5 bases, with 15 bases spanning the gap. The CDR3 reads CASSLSLRQDYGYTF. The CDR3, as DNA: TGTGCCAGCAGCTTGTCATTACGACAGGATTATGGCTACACCTTC.

V gene TRBV24-1 combines with J gene TRBJ1-5; D not resolved. CDR1 is KGHDR and CDR2 is SFDVKD in the germline V gene. Trimming left V 8 bases short and J 5 bases short, with 3 bases between. The CDR3 loop spans 10 amino acids. In DNA form, the CDR3 reads TGTGCCACCACCGATCAGCCCCAGCATTTT. It specifies CATTDQPQHF.

The CDR3 nucleotides are TGTGCCAGCAGCCGGACTAGCGGGAGTGGAGACGGTGAGCAGTTCTTC. Its protein is CASSRTSGSGDGEQFF. The chain has TRBV6-4 and TRBJ2-1; 13 nucleotides match TRBD2. The CDR3 has 16 amino acids. CDR1 MRHNA and CDR2 SNTAGT come from the germline V gene. V lost 6 bases and J lost 9; bases outside the gene matches: 11.

The chain couples TRBV29-1 to TRBJ2-7; 7 nucleotides align to TRBD1. V lost 6 bases to trimming and J lost 0 bases; unmatched junction nucleotides: 2. CDR3 size: 12 residues. Germline V gene data show CDR1 as SQVTM and CDR2 as ANQGSEA. CDR3 sequence reads: CSVWDSSYEQYV. The CDR3 nucleotides read TGCAGCGTGTGGGACAGCTCCTACGAGCAGTACGTC.

This clone was seen just once. V usage is TRBV11-2 and J usage is TRBJ2-3; the D gene could be TRBD1 or TRBD2 (5 bases each). Looked up from germline, CDR1 is SGHAT and CDR2 is FQNNGV. This CDR3 comprises 16 residues. The V and J ends lost 0 bases and 2 bases respectively, with 12 bases between them. The CDR3 reads CASSLDFGTSTDTQYF. Here the CDR3 DNA reads TGTGCCAGCAGCTTAGACTTCGGGACCTCCACAGATACGCAGTATTTT. The full variable domain, completed using reference TRBV11-2 and TRBJ2-3, is EAGVAQSPRYKIIEKRQSVAFWCNPISGHATLYWYQQILGQGPKLLIQFQNNGVVDDSQLPKDRFSAERLKGVDSTLKIQPAKLEDSAVYLCASSLDFGTSTDTQYFGPGTRLTVL.

The V and J genes are TRBV19 and TRBJ1-5; D not resolved. V was trimmed by 5 bases and J by 4 bases, leaving 12 bases between them. Looked up from germline, CDR1 is LNHDA and CDR2 is SQIVND (reference sequence). The CDR3 consists of 14 residues. DNA for the CDR3: TGTGCCAGTAGTGATTACAGTGCTAATCAGCCCCAGCATTTT. It yields the protein CASSDYSANQPQHF.

The chain uses TRBV19 and TRBJ1-5, with D perhaps matching TRBD1 (6 bases). This CDR3 has 14 amino acids. The V end lost 4 bases, the J end lost 7 bases, and 14 bases lay between the germline ends. Germline V gene lookup returns CDR1 LNHDA and CDR2 SQIVND (reference sequence). CDR3 DNA: TGTGCCAGTAGTAACGAGGGGGGCCGACAGCCCCAGCATTTT. Its translation is CASSNEGGRQPQHF.

DNA for the CDR3: TGTGCCAGCAGTTTCAGGGTAGATTCACCCCTCCACTTT. It encodes CASSFRVDSPLHF. The chain couples TRBV28 to TRBJ1-6; D possibly corresponds to TRBD1 (5 bases). The CDR3 has 13 residues. The V and J ends lost 3 bases and 8 bases respectively, with 8 bases between them. Germline CDR1 MDHEN, CDR2 SYDVKM.

In this sample, this clone turned up a few times. V and J are TRBV28 and TRBJ1-2; no clear D gene. V lost 4 bases and J 6 bases, leaving 9 bases between the germline ends. The CDR3 is made up of 12 amino acids. CDR1 is MDHEN and CDR2 is SYDVKM in the germline V gene. The CDR3 sequence is CASSSRGNGYTF. For the CDR3, the DNA is TGTGCCAGCAGTTCCCGAGGTAATGGCTACACCTTC.

This clone was observed once. V is TRBV7-7 and J is TRBJ2-5, with 8 bases lining up with TRBD1. Germline V gene lookup returns CDR1 SSHAT and CDR2 FNYEAQ (reference sequence). The CDR3 is 14 amino acids. The V segment lost 5 bases and the J segment 4 bases; nucleotides outside the gene matches: 6. The DNA for the CDR3 is TGTGCCAGCAGCCCGACAGGGGTAGCAGAGACCCAGTACTTC. This sequence encodes CASSPTGVAETQYF.

CDR3 amino acids: CASSSWTGGGYTF. CDR3 coding DNA: TGTGCCAGCAGTTCATGGACAGGTGGGGGCTACACCTTC. V gene TRBV27 combines with J gene TRBJ1-2; 7 nucleotides agree with TRBD1. V gave up 4 bases and J gave up 8 bases; unmatched junction bases: 7. The CDR3 loop spans 13 amino acids. Per the germline V gene, CDR1 is MNHEY and CDR2 is SMNVEV (reference sequence).

The rearrangement uses TRBV28 and TRBJ1-1, with 7 bases lining up with TRBD1. The germline V gene has CDR1 MDHEN and CDR2 SYDVKM. V dropped 3 bases and J dropped 11; count of bases not matched to a gene: 6. The CDR3 totals 12 residues. CDR3 residues: CASSLGTALAFF. CDR3 DNA sequence: TGTGCCAGCAGTTTGGGGACAGCCTTGGCTTTCTTT. The whole variable domain, filled in from reference TRBV28 and TRBJ1-1, reads DVKVTQSSRYLVKRTGEKVFLECVQDMDHENMFWYRQDPGLGLRLIYFSYDVKMKEKGDIPEGYSVSREKKERFSLILESASTNQTSMYLCASSLGTALAFFGQGTRLTVV.

This rearrangement joins TRBV19 to TRBJ2-1; 9 nucleotides line up with TRBD1. Germline CDR1 reads LNHDA; CDR2 reads SQIVND (reference sequence). The J segment lost 6 bases and the V segment lost 2 bases, leaving 5 bases of the junction unmatched. The CDR3 runs to 15 residues. The CDR3 loop is CASSIIGTGINEQFF. CDR3 bases: TGTGCCAGTAGTATAATAGGGACAGGGATCAATGAGCAGTTCTTC. The full variable domain, in which reference TRBV19 and TRBJ2-1 provide the parts outside the CDR3, is DGGITQSPKYLFRKEGQNVTLSCEQNLNHDAMYWYRQDPGQGLRLIYYSQIVNDFQKGDIAEGYSVSREKKESFPLTVTSAQKNPTAFYLCASSIIGTGINEQFFGPGTRLTVL.

The chain combines TRBV10-2 with TRBJ1-5; unclear D gene. Looked up from germline, CDR1 is WSHSY and CDR2 is SAAADI. This CDR3 comprises 14 residues. Trimming took off 10 bases at V and 5 bases at J, with 18 bases between the two ends. CDR3 sequence reads: CATKRSGPDQPQHF. The CDR3 nucleotides are TGCGCCACCAAACGGAGCGGGCCAGATCAGCCCCAGCATTTT.

V usage is TRBV5-6 and J usage is TRBJ2-6; no clear D gene. CDR3 length equals 15 residues. Deletions cut 2 bases from V and 1 base from J, with 7 bases between. In germline, CDR1 is SGHDT, CDR2 YYEEEE. The CDR3 DNA reads as TGTGCCAGCAGCTTTGGTGTATCTGGGGCCAACGTCCTGACTTTC. This codes for CASSFGVSGANVLTF.

This chain joins TRBV6-5 and TRBJ2-5, with 9 bases that match TRBD1. CDR1 is MNHEY, CDR2 SVGAGI, per germline. The CDR3 contains 14 residues. J gave up 4 bases and V 6 bases, and 6 bases lay outside the gene matches. The CDR3 coding sequence is TGTGCCAGCAGGAGGACAGGGGTGATAGAGACCCAGTACTTC. This codes for CASRRTGVIETQYF.

This sequence joins TRBV5-6 and TRBJ2-7; 7 nucleotides match TRBD1. V lost 0 bases and J lost 2; bases outside the gene matches: 5. This CDR3 is built from 15 residues. Looked up from germline, CDR1 is SGHDT and CDR2 is YYEEEE. As DNA, the CDR3 is TGTGCCAGCAGCTTGGCAGGGGGTCCTACCTACGAGCAGTACGTC. Translated: CASSLAGGPTYEQYV.

V usage is TRBV29-1 and J usage is TRBJ1-2; perhaps TRBD1 as D (6 bases). Trimming cost V 8 bases and J 1 base, with 11 bases left between them. The length of the CDR3 is 12 residues. Looked up from germline, CDR1 is SQVTM and CDR2 is ANQGSEA. DNA of the CDR3: TGCAGCACCGGACAGAGTAACTATGGCTACACCTTC. Protein product: CSTGQSNYGYTF.

The chain has TRBV7-9 and TRBJ2-2; D perhaps matches TRBD1 (6 bases). The CDR3 has 16 residues. The V gene lost 5 bases and the J gene lost 4 bases, with 17 bases spanning the gap. Germline V gene lookup returns CDR1 SEHNR and CDR2 FQNEAQ (reference sequence). CDR3 DNA sequence: TGTGCCAGCAGCCCGCCTGGGGGCGCGACCACCGGGGAGCTGTTTTTT. It yields the protein CASSPPGGATTGELFF.

The chain has TRBV7-3 and TRBJ1-1; no clear D. CDR3 size: 13 residues. Trimming removed 4 bases at V and 3 bases at J, with 9 bases between. From germline, CDR1 is SGHTA and CDR2 FQGTGA. The CDR3 DNA reads as TGTGCCAGCAGCTCCCAGGAGGACACTGAAGCTTTCTTT. Amino acids: CASSSQEDTEAFF. The full variable domain, in which reference TRBV7-3 and TRBJ1-1 provide the parts outside the CDR3, is GAGVSQTPSNKVTEKGKYVELRCDPISGHTALYWYRQSLGQGPEFLIYFQGTGAADDSGLPNDRFFAVRPEGSVSTLKIQRTERGDSAVYLCASSSQEDTEAFFGQGTRLTVV.

The rearrangement links TRBV10-2 to TRBJ1-3; D is perhaps TRBD1 (5 bases). This CDR3 has 16 amino acids. The V end lost 5 bases, the J end lost 0 bases, and 14 bases lay between the germline ends. Germline values: CDR1 WSHSY, CDR2 SAAADI. The CDR3 sequence: CASSNRGLLSGNTIYF. The CDR3 DNA sequence: TGCGCCAGCAGTAACCGGGGCCTACTCTCTGGAAACACCATATATTTT.

This clone came up once. The V gene is TRBV19, the J gene TRBJ1-2, with 9 bases that match TRBD1. The CDR3 covers 15 residues. With 5 bases clipped from V and 5 bases from J, the junction kept 9 bases outside the gene matches. Germline CDR1 is LNHDA and CDR2 is SQIVND (reference sequence). The CDR3 sequence: CASSPNRGLRYGYTF. The CDR3 coding sequence is TGTGCCAGTAGTCCAAACAGGGGGCTCCGGTATGGCTACACCTTC.